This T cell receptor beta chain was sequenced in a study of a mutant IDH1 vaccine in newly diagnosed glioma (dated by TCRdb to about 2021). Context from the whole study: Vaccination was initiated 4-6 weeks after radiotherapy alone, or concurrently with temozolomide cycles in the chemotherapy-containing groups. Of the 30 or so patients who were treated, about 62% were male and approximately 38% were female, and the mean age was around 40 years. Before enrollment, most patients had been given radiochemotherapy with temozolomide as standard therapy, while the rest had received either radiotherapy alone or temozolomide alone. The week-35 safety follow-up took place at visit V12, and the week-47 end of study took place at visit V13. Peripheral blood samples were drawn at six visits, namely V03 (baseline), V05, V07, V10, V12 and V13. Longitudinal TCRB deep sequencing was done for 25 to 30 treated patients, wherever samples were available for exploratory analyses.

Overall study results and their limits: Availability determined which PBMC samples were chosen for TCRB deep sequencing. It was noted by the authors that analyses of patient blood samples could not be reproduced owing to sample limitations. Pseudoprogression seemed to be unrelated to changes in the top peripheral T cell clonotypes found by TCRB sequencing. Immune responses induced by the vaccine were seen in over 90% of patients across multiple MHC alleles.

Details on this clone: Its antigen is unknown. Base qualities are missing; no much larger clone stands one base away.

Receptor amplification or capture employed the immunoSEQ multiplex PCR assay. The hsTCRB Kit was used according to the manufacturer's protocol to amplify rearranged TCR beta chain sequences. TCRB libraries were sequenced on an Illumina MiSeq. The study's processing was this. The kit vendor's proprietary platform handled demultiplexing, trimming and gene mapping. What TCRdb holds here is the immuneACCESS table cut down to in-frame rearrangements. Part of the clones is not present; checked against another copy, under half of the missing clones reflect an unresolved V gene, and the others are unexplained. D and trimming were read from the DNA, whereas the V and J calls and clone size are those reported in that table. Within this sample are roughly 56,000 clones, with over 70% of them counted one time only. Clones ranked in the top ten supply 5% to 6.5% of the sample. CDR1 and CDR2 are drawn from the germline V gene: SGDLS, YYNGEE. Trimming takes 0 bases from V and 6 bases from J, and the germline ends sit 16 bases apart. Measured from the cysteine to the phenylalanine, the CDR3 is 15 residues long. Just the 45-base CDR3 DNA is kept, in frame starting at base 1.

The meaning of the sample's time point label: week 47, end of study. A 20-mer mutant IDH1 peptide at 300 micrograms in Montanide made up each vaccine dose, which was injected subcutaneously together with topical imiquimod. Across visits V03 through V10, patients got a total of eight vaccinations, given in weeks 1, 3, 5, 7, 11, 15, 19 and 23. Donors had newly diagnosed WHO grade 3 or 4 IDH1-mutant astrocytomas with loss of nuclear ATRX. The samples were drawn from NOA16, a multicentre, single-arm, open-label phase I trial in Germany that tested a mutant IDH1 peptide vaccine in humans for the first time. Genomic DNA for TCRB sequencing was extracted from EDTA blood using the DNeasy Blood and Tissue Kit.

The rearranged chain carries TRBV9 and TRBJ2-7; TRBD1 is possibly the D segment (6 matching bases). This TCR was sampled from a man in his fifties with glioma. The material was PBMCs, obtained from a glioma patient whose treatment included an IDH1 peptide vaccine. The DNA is TGTGCCAGCAGCGTAGAACAGGGATCCACCGCCGAGCAGTACTTC. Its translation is CASSVEQGSTAEQYF.